Here is one TCR beta chain with its context. Its antigen is as yet unknown. The sample originates from a study of cytomegalovirus exposure and HLA in healthy donors. Points from the study as a whole: According to an earlier analysis, most TCR beta V segments yielded productive rearrangements about 87% or about 30% of the time.

Germline lookup yields CDR1 SGHTS and CDR2 YDEGEE. Trimming removed 4 bases from V and 3 bases from J, with 17 bases in between. This CDR3 has 16 amino acids. The study ran its PCR with 60 Vbeta and 13 Jbeta primers. Data came from immunoSEQ multiplex PCR; TCRdb stores just in-frame clones and leaves some out. Here the sample spans 140,000 to 150,000 clones, roughly 80% being singletons. The rearrangement links TRBV5-8 to TRBJ2-1; the D gene is possibly TRBD2 (5 bases). The source of this sequence is a female donor in good health and CMV-seronegative. The sequenced sample consisted of PBMCs. The CDR3, as DNA: TGTGCCAGCAGCCTCGAACCTGGACTCGTCTACAATGAGCAGTTCTTC. This encodes CASSLEPGLVYNEQFF.